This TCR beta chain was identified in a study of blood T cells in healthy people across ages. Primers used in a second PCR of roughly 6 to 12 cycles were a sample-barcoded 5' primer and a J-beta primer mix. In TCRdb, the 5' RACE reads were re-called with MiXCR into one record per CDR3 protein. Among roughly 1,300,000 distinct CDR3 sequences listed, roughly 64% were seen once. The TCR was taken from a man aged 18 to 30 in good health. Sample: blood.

CDR3 DNA: TGTGCCAGCAGACCCCGGACAGGGGGAAGCACTGAAGCTTTCTTT. It translates to CASRPRTGGSTEAFF. The chain couples TRBV6-5 to TRBJ1-1; 10 nucleotides agree with TRBD1. The junction had 8 bases not matched to a gene; V was cut back by 6 bases and J by 4 bases. The CDR3 loop spans 15 amino acids. Germline CDR1 MNHEY, CDR2 SVGAGI.